This T cell receptor beta chain was profiled in a study of blood T cell repertoires in COVID-19. Study as a whole: Samples taken during acute and convalescent COVID-19 were collected in the United States, Italy and Spain. The analysed material was cDNA or gDNA that came from T cells, B-cell-depleted T cells, or PBMCs.

V gave up 2 bases and J gave up 3 bases; unmatched junction bases: 4. The CDR3 spans 14 residues. The germline V gene encodes CDR1 KGHSH and CDR2 LQKENI. This clone was counted ten times or more. As processed by the authors: Nucleated cell number was recorded as an estimate derived from reference gene primer amplification. Here immunoSEQ multiplex PCR was the method, and the copy in TCRdb shows in-frame clones only, minus some. V, J and clone size are taken as reported in that table, and D and trimming were inferred from the DNA itself. Here the sample spans over 130,000 clones, roughly nine tenths being singletons.

The sequenced sample was peripheral blood. This sequence was found in a woman aged 60 to 75 with active or convalescent COVID-19. The chain couples TRBV18 to TRBJ2-7; 7 nucleotides agree with TRBD1. The CDR3 loop reads CASSPSGGNYEQYF. The CDR3 DNA sequence: TGTGCCAGCTCACCATCAGGGGGTAACTACGAGCAGTACTTC. The full variable domain, its missing parts supplied by reference TRBV18 and TRBJ2-7, is NAGVMQNPRHLVRRRGQEARLRCSPMKGHSHVYWYRQLPEEGLKFMVYLQKENIIDESGMPKERFSAEFPKEGPSILRIQQVVRGDSAAYFCASSPSGGNYEQYFGPGTRLTVT.